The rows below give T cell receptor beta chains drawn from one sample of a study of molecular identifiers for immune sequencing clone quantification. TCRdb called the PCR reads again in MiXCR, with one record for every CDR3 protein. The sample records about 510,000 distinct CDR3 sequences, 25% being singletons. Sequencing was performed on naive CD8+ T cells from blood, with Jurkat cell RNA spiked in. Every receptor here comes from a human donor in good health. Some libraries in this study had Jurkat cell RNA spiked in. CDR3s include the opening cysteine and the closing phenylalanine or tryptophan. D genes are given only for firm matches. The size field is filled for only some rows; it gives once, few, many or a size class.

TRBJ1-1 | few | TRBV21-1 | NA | CASSKGDSGTGEFMNTEAFF
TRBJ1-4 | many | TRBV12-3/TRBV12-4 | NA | CASSLRVRAVEKLFF
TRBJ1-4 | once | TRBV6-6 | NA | CASSQWGVGINKKPFF
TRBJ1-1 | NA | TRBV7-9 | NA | CASSVAWGWGTEAFF
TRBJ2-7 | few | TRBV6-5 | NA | CASSTSGRYEQYF
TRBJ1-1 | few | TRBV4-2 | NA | CASSQDSQGDRNTEAFF
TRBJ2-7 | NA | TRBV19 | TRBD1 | CASSIATGFSYEQYF
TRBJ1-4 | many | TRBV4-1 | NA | CASSQDTRPEKLFF
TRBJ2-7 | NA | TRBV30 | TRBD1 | CAWAGTDSSYEQYF
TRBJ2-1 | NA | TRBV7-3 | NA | CASSTGGAGSYNEQFF
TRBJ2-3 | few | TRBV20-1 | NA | CSARDRNLNRYF
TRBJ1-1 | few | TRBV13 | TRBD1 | CASSSRDRHTEAFF
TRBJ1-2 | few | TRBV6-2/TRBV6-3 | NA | CASSYRGTRSYGYTF
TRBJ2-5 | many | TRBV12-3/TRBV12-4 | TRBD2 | CASSPTSGGATTQYF
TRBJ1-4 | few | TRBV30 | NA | CAWRQDFNEKLFF
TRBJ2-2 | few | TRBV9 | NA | CASSVYSNTGELFF
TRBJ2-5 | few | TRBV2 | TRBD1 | CASSSILEGQQETQYF
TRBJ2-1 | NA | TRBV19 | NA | CASSIGTPNEQFF
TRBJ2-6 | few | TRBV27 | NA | CASSPLLTTTGSGANVLTF
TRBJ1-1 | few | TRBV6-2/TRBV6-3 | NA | CASSYMGATEAFF
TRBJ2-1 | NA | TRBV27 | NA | CASSLWGLEQFF
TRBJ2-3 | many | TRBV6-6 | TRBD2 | CASSYSLAETDTQYF
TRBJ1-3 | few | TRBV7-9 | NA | CASSPWELGNTIYF
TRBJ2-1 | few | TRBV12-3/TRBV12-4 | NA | CASRGDRKWSYNEQFF
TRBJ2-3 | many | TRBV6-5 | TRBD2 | CASSYSSLAGGTDTQYF
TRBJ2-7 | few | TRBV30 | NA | CAWALGSTYEQYF
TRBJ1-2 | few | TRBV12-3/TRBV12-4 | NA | CAIPTRGSYGYTF
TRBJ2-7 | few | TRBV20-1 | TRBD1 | CSARDQVRGQEPYEQYF
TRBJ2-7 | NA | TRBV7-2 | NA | CASRGGGSSEQYF
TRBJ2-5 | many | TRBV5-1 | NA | CASSLGQLGEETQYF
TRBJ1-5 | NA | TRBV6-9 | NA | CASGYWVLGCNQPQHF
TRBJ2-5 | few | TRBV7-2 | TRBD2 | CASSLGAGGRPETQYF
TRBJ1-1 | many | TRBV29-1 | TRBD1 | CSVVGTGGMNTEAFF
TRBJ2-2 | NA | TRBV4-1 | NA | CASSQPSVPGTGELFF
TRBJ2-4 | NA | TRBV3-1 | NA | CTSSQISGRTKNIQYF
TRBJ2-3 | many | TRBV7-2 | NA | CASSLEGLQSTDTQYF
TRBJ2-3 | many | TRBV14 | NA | CASSQAESSTDTQYF
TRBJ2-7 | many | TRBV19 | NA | CASSGTRRENEQYF